This T cell receptor (beta chain) came from a study of control samples from healthy donors and cancer patients. This clone was observed a handful of times. Sequenced by immunoSEQ multiplex PCR; TCRdb stores in-frame clones only, minus some. This table holds 45,000 to 60,000 clones, about four fifths found once. Trimming removed 1 base from V and 8 bases from J, with 11 bases in between. CDR1 and CDR2 from the germline V gene are LNHDA and SQIVND (reference sequence). The CDR3 has 13 residues. The genes are TRBV19 and TRBJ1-1; D remains ambiguous. The sample comprised blood. This clonotype was sampled from a man between 65 and 85 years old in good health. CDR3 coding DNA: TGTGCCAGTAGTATAGGGTGGGATGGAGAAGCTTTCTTT. Amino acid sequence: CASSIGWDGEAFF.